These 13 T cell receptor beta chains came from one sample sequenced in a study of T cells in Graves' hyperthyroidism and ophthalmopathy. It was RNA transcripts that yielded the amplified TCR beta CDR3 regions. RT-PCR in the first round (using the HTBI primer set) targeted the TCR CDR3. TCRdb analysed the multiplex PCR reads with MiXCR anew, one entry per CDR3 protein. The sample includes hundreds of thousands of distinct CDR3 sequences, 35% to 45% of them seen just once. Material for sequencing was blood. These receptors originate from a man between 18 and 35 years old with Graves' hyperthyroidism.

This clonotype came up many times. V usage is TRBV29-1 and J usage is TRBJ2-2; D remains ambiguous. Trimming stripped 6 bases from V and 7 bases from J, with 12 bases between. The CDR3 is made up of 12 amino acids. From germline, CDR1 is SQVTM and CDR2 ANQGSEA. The DNA for the CDR3 is TGCAGCGTCGTCCAGGTGGGCGGGGAGCTGTTTTTT. It codes for CSVVQVGGELFF.

At least ten counts were recorded for this clonotype. This rearrangement joins TRBV7-8 to TRBJ1-4; D perhaps matches TRBD1 (6 bases). Germline CDR1 and CDR2: SGHVS and FQNEAQ. Trimming removed 5 bases from V and 8 bases from J, with 18 bases in between. This CDR3 region has 15 residues. CDR3 protein: CASSPGGGADEKLFF. The DNA of the CDR3 is TGTGCCAGCAGCCCCGGTGGGGGGGCGGACGAAAAACTGTTTTTT.

The rearrangement uses TRBV7-9 and TRBJ1-1, with D unresolved. V lost 10 bases, J lost 4 bases, and 16 bases lay in between. This CDR3 is 13 amino acids long. CDR1 and CDR2 (germline): SEHNR, FQNEAQ (reference sequence). The CDR3 DNA reads as TGTGCCACCGGGCAGCCACACACCACTGAAGCTTTCTTT. This gives the protein CATGQPHTTEAFF.

The chain carries TRBV20-1 and TRBJ1-6; D is perhaps TRBD1 (5 bases). Germline CDR1 DFQATT, CDR2 SNEGSKA (reference sequence). Trimming took off 6 bases at V and 8 bases at J, with 20 bases between the two ends. This CDR3 comprises 15 residues. CDR3 amino acids: CSAPPVGTGDSPLHF. CDR3 nucleotide sequence: TGCAGTGCCCCGCCTGTAGGGACGGGGGATTCACCCCTCCACTTT.

The chain is built from TRBV2 and TRBJ1-6; 8 bases are shared with TRBD1. Germline V gene lookup returns CDR1 SNHLY and CDR2 FYNNEI. With 8 bases clipped from V and 9 bases from J, the junction kept 12 bases outside the gene matches. CDR3 length: 15 amino acids. The CDR3 DNA sequence: TGTGCCAGCGGAGTTGGACAGGGTGGCGGTTCACCCCTCCACTTT. It codes for CASGVGQGGGSPLHF.

A word on this clonotype: No conserved phenylalanine or tryptophan is present at the end of the CDR3, so a read error is the likely explanation. Because the CDR3's place on the DNA is in doubt, the DNA is left out and the CDR3 is given as listed by TCRdb. This rearrangement joins TRBV2 to TRBJ1-1; the D call of TRBD1 is as the table states it, not checked on the DNA. 8 amino acids form the CDR3, both terminal residues included. CDR1 is SNHLY and CDR2 is FYNNEI in the germline V gene. CDR3 residues: CASSEEGT.

The sample holds a few counts of this clonotype. V is TRBV12-3 or TRBV12-4 and J is TRBJ1-1; D remains ambiguous. Trimming took 0 bases from V and 10 from J, leaving 9 bases between them. The CDR3 runs to 12 residues. The CDR3 is CASSLADLGAFF. CDR3 DNA sequence: TGTGCCAGCAGTTTAGCGGACCTCGGAGCTTTCTTT.

The rearrangement joins TRBV19 to TRBJ2-4, with D perhaps being TRBD1 or TRBD2 (7 bases each). This CDR3 region has 14 residues. The V gene's germline CDR1 is LNHDA and CDR2 SQIVND (reference sequence). V was pared by 10 bases and J by 1 base, with 14 bases between. CDR3 amino acids: CATSGGAAKNIQYF. DNA of the CDR3: TGTGCCACCTCAGGGGGGGCGGCCAAAAACATTCAGTACTTC.

The chain uses TRBV20-1 and TRBJ2-7, with D possibly matching TRBD1 (6 bases). In germline, CDR1 is DFQATT, CDR2 SNEGSKA (reference sequence). The CDR3 spans 13 residues. V was trimmed by 6 bases and J by 4 bases, leaving 16 bases between them. CDR3 amino acids: CSARTVLRYEQYF. The CDR3 DNA reads TGCAGTGCCCGGACAGTCTTAAGGTACGAGCAGTACTTC.

At least ten counts were recorded for this clonotype. This rearrangement joins TRBV15 to TRBJ1-5; D possibly corresponds to TRBD1 (5 bases). Looked up from germline, CDR1 is LNHNV and CDR2 is YYDKDF (reference sequence). Trimming removed 0 bases from V and 4 bases from J, with 10 bases in between. The CDR3 totals 15 residues. This CDR3 reads CATSRDLAGNQPQHF. The CDR3 nucleotides are TGTGCCACCAGCAGAGATTTGGCAGGGAATCAGCCCCAGCATTTT.

V and J are TRBV2 and TRBJ1-5; the D gene is possibly TRBD1 (5 bases). The CDR3 runs 14 residues. CDR1 and CDR2 (germline): SNHLY, FYNNEI. V was shortened by 6 bases and J by 3 bases, with 12 bases between the two germline ends. CDR3 DNA: TGTGCCAGCAGGCCACAGGTCTCCAATCAGCCCCAGCATTTT. This translates into CASRPQVSNQPQHF.

The rearrangement links TRBV7-6 to TRBJ2-5; 7 positions match TRBD1. V gave up 5 bases and J gave up 0 bases; unmatched junction bases: 0. CDR3 size: 13 residues. Germline V gene sequence: CDR1 SGHVS, CDR2 FNYEAQ. CDR3: CASSQGDQETQYF. Written as DNA, the CDR3 is TGTGCCAGCAGCCAGGGGGACCAAGAGACCCAGTACTTC.

This clonotype was recorded many times. This chain uses TRBV7-9 with TRBJ1-1; D not certain. This CDR3 is 14 amino acids long. Germline lookup yields CDR1 SEHNR and CDR2 FQNEAQ (reference sequence). The V gene lost 3 bases and the J gene lost 4 bases, with 12 bases spanning the gap. The CDR3 sequence: CASSFWGEGTEAFF. CDR3 nucleotide sequence: TGTGCCAGCAGCTTTTGGGGTGAGGGCACTGAAGCTTTCTTT.